A selection of T cell receptor beta chains follows, all from one sample in a study of breast tumors, draining lymph nodes, adjacent tissues. MiXCR, run by TCRdb on the multiplex PCR reads, gives a single entry per CDR3 protein. The data show around 130,000 distinct CDR3 sequences, about 20% seen once. The material sequenced was axillary lymph node tissue. The source is a female donor with breast cancer. Some clones in this sample may be carry-over from other donors' samples. CDR3s include the opening cysteine and the closing phenylalanine or tryptophan. Fields, in order: clone size, J gene, D gene, V gene, CDR3 protein, CDR3 DNA. D genes are given only for firm matches. The size of a clone is reported for some rows only, either as once, few or many, or as a class for expanded clones.

clone size: many
J gene: TRBJ2-5
D gene: TRBD2
V gene: TRBV19
CDR3 protein: CASSTSGRSGETQYF
CDR3 DNA: TGTGCCAGTAGTACTAGCGGGAGGAGTGGAGAGACCCAGTACTTC

clone size: many
J gene: TRBJ2-3
D gene: .
V gene: TRBV10-1
CDR3 protein: CASSESGTVPPDTQYF
CDR3 DNA: TGCGCCAGCAGTGAGTCGGGGACTGTCCCACCCGATACGCAGTATTTT

clone size: many
J gene: TRBJ1-3
D gene: .
V gene: TRBV6-5
CDR3 protein: CASSYYRPGVVGNTIYF
CDR3 DNA: TGTGCCAGCAGTTACTACAGACCGGGGGTCGTTGGAAACACCATATATTTT

clone size: .
J gene: TRBJ1-5
D gene: .
V gene: TRBV19
CDR3 protein: CASSTGGDQPQHF
CDR3 DNA: TGTGCCAGTAGCACGGGCGGAGATCAGCCCCAGCATTTT

clone size: few
J gene: TRBJ1-5
D gene: .
V gene: TRBV19
CDR3 protein: CASRRARDSNQPQHF
CDR3 DNA: TGTGCCAGTCGACGCGCCAGGGATAGCAATCAGCCCCAGCATTTT

clone size: once
J gene: TRBJ1-5
D gene: .
V gene: TRBV24-1
CDR3 protein: CATSEWGNQPQHF
CDR3 DNA: TGTGCCACCAGTGAATGGGGGAATCAGCCCCAGCATTTT

clone size: many
J gene: TRBJ2-1
D gene: TRBD2
V gene: TRBV5-1
CDR3 protein: CASSLDPRGGSRNEQFF
CDR3 DNA: TGCGCCAGCAGCTTGGACCCGCGGGGGGGCTCGAGGAATGAGCAGTTCTTC

clone size: many
J gene: TRBJ2-5
D gene: TRBD2
V gene: TRBV12-5
CDR3 protein: CASGLVHSGGFQETQYF
CDR3 DNA: TGTGCTAGTGGTTTGGTACACAGCGGGGGGTTCCAAGAGACCCAGTACTTC

clone size: many
J gene: TRBJ2-7
D gene: .
V gene: TRBV7-9
CDR3 protein: CASSLDRVTYEQYF
CDR3 DNA: TGTGCCAGCAGCTTAGACAGGGTAACCTACGAGCAGTACTTC

clone size: many
J gene: TRBJ2-1
D gene: .
V gene: TRBV5-5
CDR3 protein: CASSLSPGDEQFF
CDR3 DNA: TGTGCCAGCAGCTTGTCTCCGGGGGATGAGCAGTTCTTC

clone size: many
J gene: TRBJ2-5
D gene: .
V gene: TRBV20-1
CDR3 protein: CSASGTPAETQYF
CDR3 DNA: TGCAGTGCCTCTGGGACGCCAGCGGAGACCCAGTACTTC

clone size: many
J gene: TRBJ1-4
D gene: .
V gene: TRBV5-1
CDR3 protein: CASSLAPGDEKLFF
CDR3 DNA: TGCGCCAGCAGCTTGGCCCCCGGGGATGAAAAACTGTTTTTT

clone size: many
J gene: TRBJ2-7
D gene: .
V gene: TRBV18
CDR3 protein: CASSPGQGIGEQYF
CDR3 DNA: TGTGCCAGCTCACCAGGGCAGGGAATAGGCGAGCAGTACTTC

clone size: many
J gene: TRBJ1-4
D gene: .
V gene: TRBV9
CDR3 protein: CASSVGLQDEKLFF
CDR3 DNA: TGTGCCAGCAGCGTAGGACTTCAGGATGAAAAACTGTTTTTT

clone size: few
J gene: TRBJ2-6
D gene: TRBD1
V gene: TRBV19
CDR3 protein: CASSTTGGGLANVLTF
CDR3 DNA: TGTGCCAGTAGTACGACAGGGGGCGGACTGGCCAACGTCCTGACTTTC

clone size: few
J gene: TRBJ2-1
D gene: TRBD1
V gene: TRBV27
CDR3 protein: CASSLERAGGNEQFF
CDR3 DNA: TGTGCCAGCAGTTTAGAACGCGCAGGGGGCAATGAGCAGTTCTTC

clone size: many
J gene: TRBJ2-7
D gene: .
V gene: TRBV5-1
CDR3 protein: CASSSTGSSYEQYF
CDR3 DNA: TGCGCCAGCAGCTCGACGGGAAGCTCCTACGAGCAGTACTTC

clone size: .
J gene: TRBJ2-2
D gene: .
V gene: TRBV5-1
CDR3 protein: CASSLDGRGDTGELFF
CDR3 DNA: TGCGCCAGCAGCTTGGATGGCAGGGGGGACACCGGGGAGCTGTTTTTT

clone size: many
J gene: TRBJ1-4
D gene: .
V gene: TRBV20-1
CDR3 protein: CSARRGEKLFF
CDR3 DNA: TGCAGTGCTAGACGGGGTGAAAAACTGTTTTTT

clone size: .
J gene: TRBJ1-5
D gene: .
V gene: TRBV28
CDR3 protein: CASTAGSQPQHF
CDR3 DNA: TGTGCCAGCACCGCGGGTAGTCAGCCCCAGCATTTT

clone size: few
J gene: TRBJ2-3
D gene: .
V gene: TRBV6-2/TRBV6-3
CDR3 protein: CASSRQSNTQYF
CDR3 DNA: TGTGCCAGCAGCCGACAGAGTAATACGCAGTATTTT

clone size: many
J gene: TRBJ2-2
D gene: TRBD1
V gene: TRBV7-6
CDR3 protein: CASSSRDRDRGELFF
CDR3 DNA: TGTGCCAGCAGCTCCCGGGACAGGGACAGAGGGGAGCTGTTTTTT

clone size: many
J gene: TRBJ1-6
D gene: .
V gene: TRBV27
CDR3 protein: CASRDSSSYNSPLHF
CDR3 DNA: TGTGCCAGCAGGGACAGTAGCTCCTATAATTCACCCCTCCACTTT

clone size: .
J gene: TRBJ2-3
D gene: .
V gene: TRBV28
CDR3 protein: CASSPRQDTQYF
CDR3 DNA: TGTGCCAGCAGCCCTCGGCAGGATACGCAGTATTTT

clone size: many
J gene: TRBJ2-2
D gene: TRBD2
V gene: TRBV20-1
CDR3 protein: CSARDDLSGSMYTGELFF
CDR3 DNA: TGCAGTGCTAGAGATGACCTTAGCGGGAGTATGTATACCGGGGAGCTGTTTTTT

clone size: many
J gene: TRBJ2-1
D gene: TRBD2
V gene: TRBV24-1
CDR3 protein: CATSDASGSGSYNEQFF
CDR3 DNA: TGTGCCACCAGTGATGCTAGCGGGAGCGGCTCCTACAATGAGCAGTTCTTC

clone size: many
J gene: TRBJ2-3
D gene: .
V gene: TRBV19
CDR3 protein: CASSRRGGGDTDTQYF
CDR3 DNA: TGTGCCAGTAGTAGGCGGGGAGGCGGGGACACAGATACGCAGTATTTT

clone size: many
J gene: TRBJ2-3
D gene: TRBD2
V gene: TRBV5-4
CDR3 protein: CASSWGRGATDTQYF
CDR3 DNA: TGTGCCAGCAGCTGGGGGCGGGGGGCCACAGATACGCAGTATTTT

clone size: many
J gene: TRBJ2-5
D gene: .
V gene: TRBV10-3
CDR3 protein: CAISESVAAETQYF
CDR3 DNA: TGTGCCATCAGTGAGTCGGTAGCGGCAGAGACCCAGTACTTC

clone size: many
J gene: TRBJ2-1
D gene: .
V gene: TRBV20-1
CDR3 protein: CSALDPHSSYNEQFF
CDR3 DNA: TGCAGTGCTCTAGACCCCCATAGCTCCTACAATGAGCAGTTCTTC

clone size: many
J gene: TRBJ2-5
D gene: .
V gene: TRBV7-7
CDR3 protein: CASSLGGLEGETQYF
CDR3 DNA: TGTGCTAGCAGCTTAGGAGGGCTTGAGGGGGAGACCCAGTACTTC